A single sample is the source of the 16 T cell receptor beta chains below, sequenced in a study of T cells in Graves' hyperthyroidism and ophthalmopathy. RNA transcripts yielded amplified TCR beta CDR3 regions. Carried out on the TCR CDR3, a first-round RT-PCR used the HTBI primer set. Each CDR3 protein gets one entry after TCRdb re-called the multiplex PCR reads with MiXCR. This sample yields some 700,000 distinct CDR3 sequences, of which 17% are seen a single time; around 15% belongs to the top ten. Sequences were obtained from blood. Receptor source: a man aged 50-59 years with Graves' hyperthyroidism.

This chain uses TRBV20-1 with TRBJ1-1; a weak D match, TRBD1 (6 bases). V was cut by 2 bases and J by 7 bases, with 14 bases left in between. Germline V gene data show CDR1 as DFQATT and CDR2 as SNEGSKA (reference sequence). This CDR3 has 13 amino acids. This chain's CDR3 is CSARPQGRSEAFF. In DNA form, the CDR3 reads TGCAGTGCTAGACCACAGGGTCGGAGTGAAGCTTTCTTT.

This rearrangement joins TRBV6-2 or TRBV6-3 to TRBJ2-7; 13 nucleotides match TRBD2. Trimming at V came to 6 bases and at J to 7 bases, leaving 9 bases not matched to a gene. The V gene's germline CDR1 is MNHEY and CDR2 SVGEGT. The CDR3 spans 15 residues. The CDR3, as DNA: TGTGCCAGCAGCCAAACTAGCGGGAGGGCCCGAGAGCAGTACTTC. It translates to CASSQTSGRAREQYF.

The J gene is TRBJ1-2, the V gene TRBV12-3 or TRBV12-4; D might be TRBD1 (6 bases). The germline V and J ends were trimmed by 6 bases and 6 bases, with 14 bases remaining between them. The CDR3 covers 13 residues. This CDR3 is CASSLIRGDGYTF. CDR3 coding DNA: TGTGCCAGCAGCTTAATTAGGGGGGATGGCTACACCTTC.

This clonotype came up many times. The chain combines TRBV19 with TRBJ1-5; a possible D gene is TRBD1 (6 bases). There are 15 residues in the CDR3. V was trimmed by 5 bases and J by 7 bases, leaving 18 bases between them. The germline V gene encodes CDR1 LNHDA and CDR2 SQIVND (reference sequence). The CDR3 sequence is CASSSIPGAEQPQHF. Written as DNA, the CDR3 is TGTGCCAGTAGTTCCATTCCAGGGGCAGAGCAGCCCCAGCATTTT.

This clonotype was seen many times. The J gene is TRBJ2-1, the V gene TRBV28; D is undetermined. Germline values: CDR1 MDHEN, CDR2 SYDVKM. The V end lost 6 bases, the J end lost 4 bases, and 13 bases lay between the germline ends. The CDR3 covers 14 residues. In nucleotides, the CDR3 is TGTGCCAGCAGGGCTTCTGGTCTTTACAATGAGCAGTTCTTC. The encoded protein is CASRASGLYNEQFF.

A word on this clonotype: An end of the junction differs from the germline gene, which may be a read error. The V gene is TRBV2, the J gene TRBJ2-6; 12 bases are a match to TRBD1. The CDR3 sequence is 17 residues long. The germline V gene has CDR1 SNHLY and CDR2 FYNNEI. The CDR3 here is CPSRGGQGAGGANVLTF. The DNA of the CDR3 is TGTCCCAGCAGAGGGGGACAGGGGGCGGGCGGGGCCAACGTCCTGACTTTC.

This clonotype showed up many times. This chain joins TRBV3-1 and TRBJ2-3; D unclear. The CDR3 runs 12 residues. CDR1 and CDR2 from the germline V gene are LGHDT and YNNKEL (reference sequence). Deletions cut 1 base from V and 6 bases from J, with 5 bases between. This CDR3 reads CASSQGRDTQYF. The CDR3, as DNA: TGTGCCAGCAGCCAAGGGCGGGATACGCAGTATTTT.

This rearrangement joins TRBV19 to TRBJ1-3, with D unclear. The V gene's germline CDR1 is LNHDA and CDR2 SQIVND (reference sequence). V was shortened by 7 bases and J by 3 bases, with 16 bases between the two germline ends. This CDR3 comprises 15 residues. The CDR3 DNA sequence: TGTGCCAGTATCGACGGGCAGGCGAGTGGAAACACCATATATTTT. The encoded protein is CASIDGQASGNTIYF.

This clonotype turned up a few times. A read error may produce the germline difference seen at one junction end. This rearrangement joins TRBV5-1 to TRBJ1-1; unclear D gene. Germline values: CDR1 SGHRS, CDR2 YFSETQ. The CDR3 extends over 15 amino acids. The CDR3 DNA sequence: TGCGCCAGCACCTTGGGTCTGGGAGCGGGGACTGAAGCTTTCTTT. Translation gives CASTLGLGAGTEAFF.

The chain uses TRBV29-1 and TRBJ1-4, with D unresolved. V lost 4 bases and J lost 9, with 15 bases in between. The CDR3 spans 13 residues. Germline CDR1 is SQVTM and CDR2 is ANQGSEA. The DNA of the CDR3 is TGCAGCGTTGGAGGGCAGCTGGGGAAAAAACTGTTTTTT. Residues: CSVGGQLGKKLFF.

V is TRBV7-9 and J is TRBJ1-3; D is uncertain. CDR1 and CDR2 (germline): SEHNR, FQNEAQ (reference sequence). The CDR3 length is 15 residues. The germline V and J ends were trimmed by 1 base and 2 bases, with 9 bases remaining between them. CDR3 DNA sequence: TGTGCCAGCAGCTTAGGCGGCGGGACTGGAAACACCATATATTTT. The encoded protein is CASSLGGGTGNTIYF.

CDR3 in DNA: TGTGCCAGCAGTGTGGTTGCGGGGCCTCTTCTTCTTTACAATGAGCAGTTCTTC. It codes for CASSVVAGPLLLYNEQFF. This chain uses TRBV28 with TRBJ2-1; the D gene is possibly TRBD2 (6 bases). This CDR3 is built from 18 residues. The V end lost 5 bases, the J end lost 4 bases, and 24 bases lay between the germline ends. Looked up from germline, CDR1 is MDHEN and CDR2 is SYDVKM.

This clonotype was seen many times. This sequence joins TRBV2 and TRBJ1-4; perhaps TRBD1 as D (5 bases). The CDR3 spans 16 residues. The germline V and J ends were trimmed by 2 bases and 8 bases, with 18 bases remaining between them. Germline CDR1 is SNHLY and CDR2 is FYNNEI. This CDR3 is CASSENGLFEGEKLFF. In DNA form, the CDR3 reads TGTGCCAGCAGTGAAAACGGCCTCTTCGAGGGGGAAAAACTGTTTTTT.

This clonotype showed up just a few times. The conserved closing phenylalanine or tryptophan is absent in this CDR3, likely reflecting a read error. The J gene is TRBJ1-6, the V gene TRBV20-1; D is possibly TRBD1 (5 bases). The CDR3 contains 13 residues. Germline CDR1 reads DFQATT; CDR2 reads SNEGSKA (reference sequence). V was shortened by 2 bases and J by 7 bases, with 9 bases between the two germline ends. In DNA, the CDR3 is TGCAGTGCTAGACAGGGCGGGAATTCACCCCTCCACTCT. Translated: CSARQGGNSPLHS.

The CDR3 protein is CASSLDLAGDRETQYF. The CDR3 bases are TGCGCCAGCAGCTTGGATCTAGCGGGAGACCGAGAGACCCAGTACTTC. The chain is built from TRBV5-1 and TRBJ2-5; 10 bases align to TRBD2. Per germline, CDR1 SGHRS and CDR2 YFSETQ. J lost 4 bases, V lost 0 bases, and 6 bases had no gene match. The CDR3 totals 16 residues.

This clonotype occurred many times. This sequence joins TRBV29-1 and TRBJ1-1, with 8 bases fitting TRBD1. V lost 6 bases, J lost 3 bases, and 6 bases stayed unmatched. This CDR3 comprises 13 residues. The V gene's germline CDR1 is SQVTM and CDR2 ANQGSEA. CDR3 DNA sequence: TGCAGCGTGGAGGGACAGGCCTACACTGAAGCTTTCTTT. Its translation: CSVEGQAYTEAFF.